Reported below is one TCR beta chain. The target antigen is unknown. This sample stems from a study of graft-versus-host responses after intestinal transplantation. For the study at large: Recipients had transplants, and these were multivisceral, liver-intestinal, or isolated intestinal. General study results and limits: The highest levels of circulating GvH clones went along with early declines in HvG clones after transplant.

Clones were read by immunoSEQ multiplex PCR, and TCRdb kept only the in-frame ones, dropping some. The sample lists approximately 130,000 clones; around 90% were seen once. The V end lost 1 base, the J end lost 12 bases, and 14 bases lay between the germline ends. CDR1 SGHTS and CDR2 YDEGEE come from the germline V gene. The CDR3 totals 13 residues. The TCR originated in a human donor who received an intestinal transplant. The sequencing used unstimulated CD4+ T cells sorted from spleen or lymph node cells, collected before intestinal transplant. The rearrangement uses TRBV5-8 and TRBJ2-1; no definite D call. This CDR3 reads CASSLPLEFVQFF. CDR3 DNA: TGTGCCAGCAGCTTGCCGCTAGAGTTTGTGCAGTTCTTC.